The 26 T cell receptor beta chains presented below share a single source sample, sequenced in a study of human T cells and chemical hapten exposure. The time point here: patch test 2, 6 weeks after DPC sensitization. Described treatment: therapeutic diphenylcyclopropenone sensitization with weekly scalp DPC. One entry per CDR3 protein results from TCRdb running MiXCR on the RACE reads. The sample comprises under 450,000 distinct CDR3 sequences, 6% to 7% of which are singletons, and 4.5% to 6% rests with the top ten. The sequencing used whole blood, collected in connection with sensitization to the hapten diphenylcyclopropenone (DPC). These receptors were collected from a woman between 18 and 30 years old with alopecia areata. Some clones in this sample may be carry-over from other donors' samples.

The chain carries TRBV5-5 and TRBJ2-5; D might be TRBD2 (6 bases). Trimming removed 0 bases from V and 3 bases from J, with 15 bases in between. The CDR3 is 16 residues long. Per germline, CDR1 SGHKS and CDR2 YYEKEE (reference sequence). The CDR3 is CASSLARSSSEETQYF. CDR3 DNA sequence: TGTGCCAGCAGCTTGGCCCGGTCCTCTAGCGAAGAGACCCAGTACTTC.

The sample holds many counts of this clonotype. The chain is built from TRBV4-1 and TRBJ1-1, with D maybe TRBD1 (5 bases). The CDR3 runs 14 residues. CDR1 and CDR2 (germline): MGHRA, YSYEKL. With 0 bases removed from V and 5 bases from J, the gap between germline ends came to 10 bases. The DNA for the CDR3 is TGCGCCAGCAGCCAAGATCCGAGGGGTACTGAAGCTTTCTTT. It encodes CASSQDPRGTEAFF.

This clonotype appeared a few times. This chain connects TRBV9 to TRBJ2-1; D is perhaps TRBD1 (6 bases). Trimming took off 2 bases at V and 10 bases at J, with 19 bases between the two ends. This CDR3 has 15 amino acids. Germline CDR1 and CDR2: SGDLS and YYNGEE. CDR3: CASSVDLGGLFEQFF. The DNA of the CDR3 is TGTGCCAGCAGCGTGGATTTAGGGGGTCTGTTCGAGCAGTTCTTC.

The V and J genes are TRBV12-3 or TRBV12-4 and TRBJ2-2; 8 nucleotides agree with TRBD1. J gave up 6 bases and V 6 bases, and 6 bases lay outside the gene matches. The CDR3 extends over 14 amino acids. CDR3 residues: CASSLLRGPGELFF. The CDR3 DNA is TGTGCCAGCAGCCTACTCAGGGGGCCCGGGGAGCTGTTTTTT.

In the case of this clonotype: A read error may account for a junction end that differs from germline. The chain couples TRBV5-4 to TRBJ1-2; D is unresolved. The CDR3 runs to 11 residues. CDR1 SGHNT and CDR2 YYREEE come from the germline V gene (reference sequence). CDR3 sequence (DNA): TGTGCCGTCCGAGGAGGTTATGGTTACACCTTC. It translates to CAVRGGYGYTF. The full variable domain, rest sourced from reference TRBV5-4 and TRBJ1-2, is ETGVTQSPTHLIKTRGQQVTLRCSSQSGHNTVSWYQQALGQGPQFIFQYYREEENGRGNFPPRFSGLQFPNYSSELNVNALELDDSALYLCAVRGGYGYTFGSGTRLTVV.

Ten or more counts support this clonotype. This chain joins TRBV5-6 and TRBJ1-3, with TRBD1 identical over 10 bases. The CDR3 extends over 15 amino acids. CDR1 is SGHDT and CDR2 is YYEEEE in the germline V gene. V was pared by 4 bases and J by 8 bases, with 9 bases of the junction left unmatched. The DNA for the CDR3 is TGTGCCAGCAGCCTCCGGACAGGGGGAGCGGACACCATATATTTT. Residues: CASSLRTGGADTIYF.

This clonotype was seen repeatedly, ten times or more. This chain uses TRBV19 with TRBJ1-1, with D tentatively TRBD1 (5 bases). In germline, CDR1 is LNHDA, CDR2 SQIVND (reference sequence). The CDR3 is 16 residues long. The V end lost 2 bases, the J end lost 1 base, and 14 bases lay between the germline ends. The CDR3 loop reads CASSIRALQGNTEAFF. In DNA, the CDR3 is TGTGCCAGTAGTATAAGGGCTCTCCAGGGGAACACTGAAGCTTTCTTT.

This clonotype was found a few times. The J gene is TRBJ1-1, the V gene TRBV6-2 or TRBV6-3, with a weak D call TRBD1 (5 bases). The V gene's germline CDR1 is MNHEY and CDR2 SVGEGT. This CDR3 spans 14 amino acids. V dropped 8 bases and J dropped 1 base, with 14 bases sitting between them. The CDR3 coding sequence is TGTGCCAGCGGTTCGACAGTCAGGAACACTGAAGCTTTCTTT. Translated: CASGSTVRNTEAFF.

The chain uses TRBV20-1 and TRBJ1-1; D ambiguous. The CDR3 is made up of 13 amino acids. The V end was cut by 2 bases, the J end by 3 bases, with 10 bases between. Germline V gives CDR1 DFQATT, CDR2 SNEGSKA (reference sequence). The CDR3 loop is CSARLRPDTEAFF. The CDR3 DNA is TGCAGTGCTAGACTCCGTCCTGACACTGAAGCTTTCTTT.

There are many counts of this clonotype. The genes are TRBV10-3 and TRBJ1-1; D is perhaps TRBD1 (6 bases). The CDR3 contains 14 residues. CDR1 ENHRY and CDR2 SYGVKD come from the germline V gene. Trimming took off 4 bases at V and 4 bases at J, with 13 bases between the two ends. This CDR3 is CAISAAGEVTEAFF. The CDR3 nucleotides are TGTGCCATCAGTGCGGCAGGGGAGGTCACTGAAGCTTTCTTT.

At least ten counts were recorded for this clonotype. The chain carries TRBV20-1 and TRBJ1-2; weak D call: TRBD1 (6 bases). The CDR3 covers 12 residues. Trimming shortened V by 5 bases and J by 8 bases, and 15 bases separated the two germline ends. Germline V gene data show CDR1 as DFQATT and CDR2 as SNEGSKA (reference sequence). CDR3: CSAATGSPGYTF. The CDR3 DNA reads as TGCAGTGCTGCCACAGGGTCCCCCGGCTACACCTTC.

This clonotype was counted at least ten times. The V and J genes are TRBV7-3 and TRBJ2-4; D possibly corresponds to TRBD1 (6 bases). Germline V gene data show CDR1 as SGHTA and CDR2 as FQGTGA. This CDR3 contains 13 residues. The V and J ends lost 5 bases and 6 bases respectively, with 11 bases between them. The CDR3 is CASSADRLNIQYF. CDR3 DNA sequence: TGTGCCAGCAGCGCGGACAGACTAAACATTCAGTACTTC.

This clonotype showed up many times. The chain recombines TRBV7-2 with TRBJ1-2; D ambiguous. Germline CDR1 reads SGHTA; CDR2 reads FQGNSA. The CDR3 contains 15 residues. V lost 2 bases and J lost 5, with 15 bases in between. The DNA of the CDR3 is TGTGCCAGCAGCTTAATGCTGAGCCAGCCTTATGGCTACACCTTC. Translating gives CASSLMLSQPYGYTF.

This clonotype was picked up a small number of times. The chain links TRBV4-3 to TRBJ1-5; 9 nucleotides line up with TRBD1. This CDR3 spans 15 amino acids. The ends lost 1 base at V and 7 bases at J; junction bases unmatched: 5. Germline V gene sequence: CDR1 LGHNA, CDR2 YSLEER. The CDR3 DNA reads TGCGCCAGCAGCCAAGTGTGGGACAGGGACCAGCCCCAGCATTTT. Encoded protein: CASSQVWDRDQPQHF.

This clonotype was observed a handful of times. The V gene is TRBV6-6, the J gene TRBJ1-5, with a tentative D call TRBD1 (6 bases). This CDR3 spans 16 amino acids. Germline CDR1 and CDR2: MNHNY and SVGAGI (reference sequence). V lost 2 bases and J lost 2, with 13 bases in between. The CDR3 DNA reads as TGTGCCAGCAGTTACGATTTTGGGGGCGGCAATCAGCCCCAGCATTTT. This sequence encodes CASSYDFGGGNQPQHF.

V is TRBV3-1 and J is TRBJ2-3; D unresolved. The CDR3 is 18 residues long. V was cut by 0 bases and J by 5 bases, with 21 bases left in between. Germline lookup yields CDR1 LGHDT and CDR2 YNNKEL (reference sequence). For the CDR3, the DNA is TGTGCCAGCAGCCAAGAGGGCAGCGAACGGAAATGGGGAGATACGCAGTATTTT. Translating it yields CASSQEGSERKWGDTQYF.

This clonotype was found many times. The rearrangement links TRBV6-1 to TRBJ1-5; D gene uncertain. The CDR3 extends over 17 amino acids. Germline values: CDR1 MNHNS, CDR2 SASEGT. V was shortened by 4 bases and J by 1 base, with 17 bases between the two germline ends. The CDR3 loop reads CASSVSRSPSSNQPQHF. CDR3 coding DNA: TGTGCCAGCAGTGTCTCCCGAAGCCCCAGCAGCAATCAGCCCCAGCATTTT.

This clonotype appeared a few times. The V and J genes are TRBV20-1 and TRBJ1-3, with D hard to call. The germline V gene encodes CDR1 DFQATT and CDR2 SNEGSKA (reference sequence). The CDR3 runs 16 residues. V was pared by 1 base and J by 0 bases, with 13 bases between. The chain's CDR3 is CSARGVGPGSGNTIYF. CDR3 nucleotides: TGCAGTGCTAGAGGGGTAGGCCCAGGCTCTGGAAACACCATATATTTT.

V usage is TRBV7-2 and J usage is TRBJ1-2; TRBD1 matches at 10 bases. The ends lost 4 bases at V and 8 bases at J; junction bases unmatched: 4. Germline assignment: CDR1 SGHTA and CDR2 FQGNSA. The CDR3 runs 13 residues. The CDR3 is CASSSTTGGGYTF. CDR3 DNA sequence: TGTGCCAGCAGCTCAACGACAGGGGGCGGCTACACCTTC.

The sample holds many counts of this clonotype. CDR3 loop: CASHRVGSGGDGYTF. The CDR3, as DNA: TGTGCCAGCCACCGGGTTGGCAGCGGAGGGGATGGCTACACCTTC. The rearrangement uses TRBV6-2 or TRBV6-3 and TRBJ1-2, with D perhaps TRBD1 (5 bases). Germline values: CDR1 MNHEY, CDR2 SVGEGT. Deletions cut 8 bases from V and 6 bases from J, with 22 bases between. This CDR3 has 15 amino acids.

This clonotype was picked up many times. J is TRBJ2-3 and V is TRBV9; 14 bases match TRBD2. The CDR3 sequence is 18 residues long. Germline V gene data show CDR1 as SGDLS and CDR2 as YYNGEE. V lost 0 bases and J lost 4; bases outside the gene matches: 7. The CDR3 coding sequence is TGTGCCAGCAGCGTAGAGACTAGCGGGGGGGCGTGGTCAGATACGCAGTATTTT. It codes for CASSVETSGGAWSDTQYF.

This clonotype was observed many times. This sequence joins TRBV5-6 and TRBJ1-1; no clear D gene. Trimming removed 3 bases at V and 1 base at J, with 13 bases between. CDR3 length: 15 amino acids. Per germline, CDR1 SGHDT and CDR2 YYEEEE. The CDR3 reads CASSSRRRGNTEAFF. CDR3 sequence (DNA): TGTGCCAGCAGCTCGAGGAGGCGGGGGAACACTGAAGCTTTCTTT.

The V gene is TRBV4-1, the J gene TRBJ2-1; TRBD1 is a possible D gene (7 bases). Looked up from germline, CDR1 is MGHRA and CDR2 is YSYEKL. This CDR3 has 17 residues. Between the trimmed V and J ends, which lost 4 bases and 0 bases, there was a span of 16 bases. This chain's CDR3 is CASSRRGQLSSYNEQFF. CDR3 bases: TGCGCCAGCAGCCGGAGGGGACAGTTGAGCTCCTACAATGAGCAGTTCTTC.

Many counts were recorded for this clonotype. J is TRBJ1-6 and V is TRBV20-1; the D is unclear. Trimming removed 6 bases at V and 8 bases at J, with 11 bases between. Germline loops: CDR1 DFQATT, CDR2 SNEGSKA (reference sequence). The CDR3 loop spans 12 amino acids. The CDR3: CSAEPGDSPLHF. DNA of the CDR3: TGCAGTGCGGAACCCGGGGATTCACCCCTCCACTTT.

This clonotype has at least ten counts. The chain couples TRBV27 to TRBJ1-1, with D possibly matching TRBD1 (6 bases). Germline V lookup: CDR1 MNHEY, CDR2 SMNVEV (reference sequence). CDR3 length equals 15 residues. The ends were cut back, 1 base at V and 3 bases at J, with 12 bases in the middle. CDR3 region: CASSLWGAGDTEAFF. In DNA form, the CDR3 reads TGTGCCAGCAGTTTATGGGGGGCAGGGGACACTGAAGCTTTCTTT.

This clonotype was counted between two and nine times. V is TRBV4-1 and J is TRBJ1-4; D unclear. Germline CDR1 and CDR2: MGHRA and YSYEKL. V lost 2 bases and J lost 6, with 22 bases in between. The CDR3 length is 18 residues. The CDR3 bases are TGCGCCAGCAGCCAACCTCCTACCCCTCGGATGCAGGATGAAAAACTGTTTTTT. This gives the protein CASSQPPTPRMQDEKLFF.